The TCR beta chain described here comes from a study of cytomegalovirus exposure and HLA in healthy donors. CDR3 size: 12 residues. Germline lookup yields CDR1 SQVTM and CDR2 ANQGSEA. With 3 bases removed from V and 4 bases from J, the gap between germline ends came to 7 bases. This clone appeared a few times. PCR involved 60 Vbeta and 13 Jbeta primers. Sequenced by immunoSEQ multiplex PCR; TCRdb stores in-frame clones only, minus some. This sample has 150,000 or so clones, with about 74% found just once. Sequencing was carried out using PBMCs. The clonotype originates from a man aged 18 to 29 in good health and CMV-seropositive. The chain uses TRBV29-1 and TRBJ1-3; no definite D call. CDR3 loop: CSVEESGNTIYF. The CDR3 DNA reads TGCAGCGTTGAGGAGTCAGGAAACACCATATATTTT.